This T cell receptor (beta chain) appears in the sequencing data of a study of blood T cell repertoires in COVID-19. The wider study: T cells, B-cell-depleted T cells, or PBMCs provided the cDNA or gDNA that served as material.

V lost 5 bases, J lost 7 bases, and 10 bases stayed unmatched. Germline V gives CDR1 SGHTA, CDR2 FQGNSA. The CDR3 extends over 15 amino acids. Original processing notes: Using reference gene primer amplification, nucleated cell counts were estimated. Libraries were prepared by immunoSEQ multiplex PCR; TCRdb keeps only in-frame clonotypes and omits some of them. Clonal size and the V and J genes are those of that table, whereas D and trimming came from the DNA. The repertoire holds tens of thousands of clones, with over 80% as singletons. Sequencing was performed on peripheral blood. This sequence originates from a woman of 80 years or more with active COVID-19. J is TRBJ2-1 and V is TRBV7-2, with 8 bases that match TRBD2. CDR3 in DNA: TGTGCCAGCAGCCCACTTAGCGGGATGAGGAATGAGCAGTTCTTC. Translation gives CASSPLSGMRNEQFF.